The clone carrying this T cell receptor beta chain has ten or more counts. What it recognizes is unknown. The record originates from a study of regulatory T cells in long-lasting Graves disease. Time point described: persistent/refractory GD, antithyroid drugs over 5 years with positive TRAb. PBMC RNA served as the TCR library source. Study-wide points: Persistent Graves' disease cases displayed lower TCR diversity than newly diagnosed ones.

TCR beta libraries were built with iRepertoire HTBI primers and Arm-PCR of CDR3 regions. Original methodology: Identified across the samples were over 50 TRBV segments and 14 TRBJ segments. TCRdb redid the calling of the multiplex PCR reads with MiXCR, one entry per CDR3 protein. What appears here as the V and J calls and clone size reflects TCRdb's work, not the paper's. The sample carries under 500,000 distinct CDR3 sequences, about a fifth recorded once. This CDR3 comprises 15 residues. Germline lookup yields CDR1 DFQATT and CDR2 SNEGSKA (reference sequence). V lost 2 bases to trimming and J lost 2 bases, with 13 bases between them.

V is TRBV20-1 and J is TRBJ1-5; D is possibly TRBD1 (5 bases). Source: peripheral blood mononuclear cells (PBMCs), taken when the disease was refractory, from a patient treated with antithyroid drugs. This TCR was recovered from a female donor with Graves disease. The CDR3 region has the DNA TGCAGTGCTAGACCCCAGGGATACGGCAATCAGCCCCAGCATTTT. Protein: CSARPQGYGNQPQHF.